The source of this T cell receptor (beta chain) is a study of brain metastases from non-small cell lung cancer. General study points: Paired brain metastases and primary tumors largely shared TCR repertoires. Fewer infiltrating T cells were found in brain metastases than primaries. Expanded T-cell clones appeared in 50% to 80% of brain metastases over primaries.

The method was immunoSEQ multiplex PCR; TCRdb's version includes in-frame clones alone and lacks a portion of them. The data contain thousands of clones, 70% to 90% of them singletons. As to this clone: Its antigen is not known.

This sequence originates from a donor at least 40 years old with non-small cell lung cancer. Sequencing was performed on primary lung tumor tissue.

Written as DNA, the CDR3 is TGTGCCAGCTCACAATCCGGGACCCAAGAGAGCACCCAGTACTTC. It specifies CASSQSGTQESTQYF. V gene TRBV18 combines with J gene TRBJ2-5, with D possibly being TRBD1 or TRBD2 (5 bases each). This CDR3 has 15 residues. The ends were cut back, 4 bases at V and 8 bases at J, with 20 bases in the middle. Germline CDR1 and CDR2: KGHSH and LQKENI.